The clone carrying this T cell receptor (beta chain) was counted between two and nine times. The data stem from a study of blood T cell repertoires in COVID-19. Study background: The analysed material was cDNA or gDNA that came from T cells, B-cell-depleted T cells, or PBMCs.

The V end was cut by 7 bases, the J end by 1 base, with 16 bases between. Germline V CDR1 and CDR2: KGHDR, SFDVKD. The CDR3 extends over 16 amino acids. Methods used by the authors: Amplification of reference gene primers provided the estimated nucleated cell counts. Method: immunoSEQ multiplex PCR; TCRdb's copy keeps in-frame clones and lacks some. That table supplies the V and J calls and clone size; D and trimming were determined from the DNA. The sample contains about 270,000 clones, approximately 86% of which appear only once. This receptor was identified in a man between 35 and 55 years old with active or convalescent COVID-19. The sequencing sample was made of peripheral blood. J is TRBJ1-5 and V is TRBV24-1; a weak D match, TRBD1 (5 bases). The CDR3 nucleotides are TGTGCCACCAGGGATGGACACCCCGGGAGCAATCAGCCCCAGCATTTT. Translated, it gives CATRDGHPGSNQPQHF.